The TCR beta chain under discussion was sequenced for a study of breast tumors, draining lymph nodes, adjacent tissues. The lymph nodes were axillary draining lymph nodes from breast cancer patients. The CDR3 sequence is 16 residues long. Trimming shortened V by 3 bases and J by 7 bases, and 19 bases separated the two germline ends. This clonotype has at least ten counts. TCRdb ran MiXCR on the multiplex PCR reads and lists one entry per CDR3 protein. The repertoire holds about 200,000 distinct CDR3 sequences, with 31% as singletons. The rearrangement joins TRBV12-3 or TRBV12-4 to TRBJ1-5, with D tentatively TRBD1 (5 bases). The sequenced sample was axillary lymph node tissue. The TCR was taken from a female donor with breast cancer. Some clones in this sample may be carry-over from other donors' samples. The CDR3 region has the DNA TGTGCCAGCAGTTTCCACCTCGTGGGGCTGGGGCAGCCCCAGCATTTT. The encoded protein is CASSFHLVGLGQPQHF.